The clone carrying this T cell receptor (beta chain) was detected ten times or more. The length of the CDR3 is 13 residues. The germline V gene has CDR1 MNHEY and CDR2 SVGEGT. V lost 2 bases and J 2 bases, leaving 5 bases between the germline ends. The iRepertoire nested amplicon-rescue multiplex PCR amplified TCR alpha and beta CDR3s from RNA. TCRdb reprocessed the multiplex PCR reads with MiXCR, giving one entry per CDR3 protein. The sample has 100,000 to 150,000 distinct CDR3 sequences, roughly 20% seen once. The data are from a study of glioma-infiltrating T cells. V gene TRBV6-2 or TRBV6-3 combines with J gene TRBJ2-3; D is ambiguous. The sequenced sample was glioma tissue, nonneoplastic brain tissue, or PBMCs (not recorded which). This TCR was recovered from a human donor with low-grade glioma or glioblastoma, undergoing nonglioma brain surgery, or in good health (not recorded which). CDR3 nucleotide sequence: TGTGCCAGCAGTTACCAGGACACAGATACGCAGTATTTT. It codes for CASSYQDTDTQYF.